This T cell receptor (beta chain) derives from a study of blood T cell repertoires in COVID-19. Study-wide background: Sites in the United States, Italy and Spain provided acute and convalescent COVID-19 samples. PBMCs, B-cell-depleted T cells, or T cells provided the cDNA or gDNA that made up the material.

In the original workflow: The assay estimated nucleated cells by amplifying reference gene primers. Data came from immunoSEQ multiplex PCR; TCRdb stores just in-frame clones and leaves some out. Clone size and the V and J calls come from that table; the DNA yielded D and trimming. This table holds approximately 93,000 clones, approximately 88% found once. The ends lost 4 bases at V and 4 bases at J; junction bases unmatched: 7. Germline CDR1 LGHDT, CDR2 YNNKEL (reference sequence). The CDR3 has 16 amino acids. Sequencing used peripheral blood. The genes are TRBV3-1 (or the pseudogene TRBV3-2) and TRBJ2-2, with TRBD2 identical over 9 bases. This sequence originates from a man aged 55-75 years with acute or convalescent COVID-19. Here the CDR3 reads CASSRTLAGGTGELFF. CDR3 bases: TGTGCCAGCAGCCGTACACTAGCGGGTGGCACCGGGGAGCTGTTTTTT.